Below are 18 T cell receptor beta chains sequenced from a single sample in a study of T cell responses to AZD1222 COVID-19 vaccine. Sequencing used immunoSEQ multiplex PCR; TCRdb keeps in-frame clones, though not all of them. The sample carries tens of thousands of clones, around 84% recorded once. Specimen: peripheral blood, collected on day 0 of AZD1222 vaccination. The origin of the receptors is an adult in good health.

The chain is built from TRBV24-1 and TRBJ2-5, with D perhaps matching TRBD1 or TRBD2 (5 bases each). The CDR3 contains 15 residues. V was cut by 4 bases and J by 2 bases, with 13 bases left in between. CDR1 and CDR2 (germline): KGHDR, SFDVKD. The CDR3 sequence is CATSDQPGQQETQYF. The DNA of the CDR3 is TGTGCCACCAGTGACCAGCCGGGGCAGCAAGAGACCCAGTACTTC.

V gene TRBV19 combines with J gene TRBJ2-4, with a possible D match to TRBD2 (6 bases). Per the germline V gene, CDR1 is LNHDA and CDR2 is SQIVND (reference sequence). Trimming stripped 6 bases from V and 0 bases from J, with 12 bases between. This CDR3 has 15 amino acids. CDR3 residues: CASSPGGIAKNIQYF. As DNA, the CDR3 is TGTGCCAGTAGCCCCGGAGGGATAGCCAAAAACATTCAGTACTTC.

V is TRBV5-5 and J is TRBJ1-5; TRBD1 aligns across 7 bases. Germline V gives CDR1 SGHKS, CDR2 YYEKEE (reference sequence). The CDR3 contains 15 residues. V lost 4 bases and J lost 6; bases outside the gene matches: 10. In DNA, the CDR3 is TGTGCCAGCAGCCAGGGACAGACTTTGAGTCAGCCCCAGCATTTT. Amino acids: CASSQGQTLSQPQHF.

The chain joins TRBV5-4 to TRBJ2-7; TRBD2 aligns across 11 bases. CDR1 and CDR2 (germline): SGHNT, YYREEE (reference sequence). The CDR3 has 15 amino acids. The V and J ends lost 4 bases and 7 bases, in that order; junction bases with no gene match: 10. The CDR3 DNA is TGTGCCAGCAGCGGTAGCGGGAGGGTCCGGGAAGAGCAGTACTTC. Protein product: CASSGSGRVREEQYF. The variable domain in full, completed from reference TRBV5-4 and TRBJ2-7, reads ETGVTQSPTHLIKTRGQQVTLRCSSQSGHNTVSWYQQALGQGPQFIFQYYREEENGRGNFPPRFSGLQFPNYSSELNVNALELDDSALYLCASSGSGRVREEQYFGPGTRLTVT.

This sequence joins TRBV2 and TRBJ2-3; possible D gene TRBD1, 5 bases. Germline CDR1 reads SNHLY; CDR2 reads FYNNEI. V was trimmed by 7 bases and J by 6 bases, leaving 17 bases between them. CDR3 length: 14 residues. This CDR3 reads CASTMMGSGDTQYF. The CDR3 region has the DNA TGTGCCAGCACCATGATGGGGTCAGGGGATACGCAGTATTTT.

The CDR3 reads CASSLGTVRTDTQYF. CDR3 DNA sequence: TGTGCCAGCTCGCTAGGGACAGTCCGCACAGATACGCAGTATTTT. The chain combines TRBV18 with TRBJ2-3; the match to TRBD1 covers 7 bases. The J segment lost 1 base and the V segment lost 6 bases, leaving 7 bases of the junction unmatched. This CDR3 contains 15 residues. Germline V lookup: CDR1 KGHSH, CDR2 LQKENI.

In DNA form, the CDR3 reads TGTGCCAGTAGTATCTCACCAGGAGTCAATAATCAGCCCCAGCATTTT. This encodes CASSISPGVNNQPQHF. The chain recombines TRBV19 with TRBJ1-5; D gene ambiguous. Germline values: CDR1 LNHDA, CDR2 SQIVND (reference sequence). The CDR3 is 16 residues long. Trimming took off 3 bases at V and 4 bases at J, with 16 bases between the two ends.

CDR3 sequence (DNA): TGTGCCAGCAGCTTGTCTGGACTAGCGGGAGGACGGAGCCAAGAGACCCAGTACTTC. Translated, it gives CASSLSGLAGGRSQETQYF. V and J are TRBV5-8 and TRBJ2-5; 14 bases align to TRBD2. The V segment lost 1 base and the J segment 1 base; nucleotides outside the gene matches: 9. This CDR3 has 19 residues. Germline values: CDR1 SGHTS, CDR2 YDEGEE.

The chain recombines TRBV4-1 with TRBJ2-4; the D is unclear. The V gene lost 0 bases and the J gene lost 7 bases, with 4 bases spanning the gap. CDR1 is MGHRA and CDR2 is YSYEKL in the germline V gene. The CDR3 length is 12 residues. Here the CDR3 DNA reads TGCGCCAGCAGCCAAGACCTGAACATTCAGTACTTC. Amino acids: CASSQDLNIQYF.

The chain recombines TRBV30 with TRBJ1-2; possibly TRBD1 for D (5 bases). This CDR3 comprises 15 residues. Germline V gene sequence: CDR1 GTSNPN, CDR2 SVGIG (reference sequence). Trimming removed 0 bases at V and 2 bases at J, with 13 bases between. The CDR3 protein is CAWSVRERGNYGYTF. The CDR3 DNA is TGTGCCTGGAGTGTACGGGAGAGGGGAAACTATGGCTACACCTTC.

This clone was found once. The V gene is TRBV30, the J gene TRBJ2-2, with TRBD2 identical over 10 bases. Germline V lookup: CDR1 GTSNPN, CDR2 SVGIG (reference sequence). With V trimmed by 7 bases and J by 2 bases, 4 bases remained unmatched. CDR3 size: 14 residues. CDR3 in amino acids: CAYRTSGNTGELFF. The DNA for the CDR3 is TGTGCCTACAGGACTAGCGGCAACACCGGGGAGCTGTTTTTT.

The rearrangement links TRBV2 to TRBJ1-5; a possible D gene is TRBD1 (5 bases). With 6 bases removed from V and 4 bases from J, the gap between germline ends came to 16 bases. The V gene's germline CDR1 is SNHLY and CDR2 FYNNEI. The CDR3 runs to 15 residues. CDR3 sequence (DNA): TGTGCCAGCAGCCGTCAGGGATCGAATAATCAGCCCCAGCATTTT. Protein sequence: CASSRQGSNNQPQHF.

The J gene is TRBJ2-2, the V gene TRBV9; 11 bases map to TRBD2. Germline V gives CDR1 SGDLS, CDR2 YYNGEE. This CDR3 is built from 15 residues. Trimming at V came to 7 bases and at J to 8 bases, leaving 10 bases not matched to a gene. The CDR3 nucleotides read TGTGCCAGCTCTCGACTAGCGGGACCTCGAGGGGAGCTGTTTTTT. Its translation is CASSRLAGPRGELFF.

This chain connects TRBV29-1 to TRBJ1-1, with 9 nucleotides matching TRBD1. Germline V gene data show CDR1 as SQVTM and CDR2 as ANQGSEA. The J segment lost 1 base and the V segment lost 6 bases, leaving 6 bases of the junction unmatched. CDR3 size: 14 residues. CDR3 coding DNA: TGCAGCGTCCACGGACAGGGGCCGAACACTGAAGCTTTCTTT. Its translation: CSVHGQGPNTEAFF.

V is TRBV28 and J is TRBJ1-1; 10 nucleotides line up with TRBD1. This CDR3 has 15 amino acids. Germline V CDR1 and CDR2: MDHEN, SYDVKM. Trimming took 4 bases from V and 3 from J; bases not matched to a gene: 5. CDR3 loop: CASSSTGGRDTEAFF. CDR3 bases: TGTGCCAGCAGTTCGACAGGGGGCAGGGACACTGAAGCTTTCTTT.

V is TRBV23-1 and J is TRBJ2-2; no clear D. TRBV23-1 is noted as an ORF with a role that remains uncertain. V lost 8 bases and J 3 bases, leaving 4 bases between the germline ends. The CDR3 has 11 residues. DNA of the CDR3: TGCGCCAGCGGACACACCGGGGAGCTGTTTTTT. This codes for CASGHTGELFF.

This chain joins TRBV27 and TRBJ2-6; tentatively, D is TRBD1 or TRBD2 (5 bases each). V was cut by 9 bases and J by 1 base, with 16 bases left in between. The CDR3 extends over 16 amino acids. Germline CDR1 reads MNHEY; CDR2 reads SMNVEV (reference sequence). The chain's CDR3 is CASSRVRGSGANVLTF. CDR3 in DNA: TGTGCCAGTAGCAGGGTACGAGGGTCTGGGGCCAACGTCCTGACTTTC.

The chain recombines TRBV7-9 with TRBJ2-7; no definite D call. Germline V gene lookup returns CDR1 SEHNR and CDR2 FQNEAQ (reference sequence). The CDR3 covers 12 residues. Trimming took off 8 bases at V and 1 base at J, with 9 bases between the two ends. The CDR3 loop reads CASSVSSYEQYF. The CDR3 DNA follows: TGTGCCAGCTCCGTCAGTTCCTACGAGCAGTACTTC.